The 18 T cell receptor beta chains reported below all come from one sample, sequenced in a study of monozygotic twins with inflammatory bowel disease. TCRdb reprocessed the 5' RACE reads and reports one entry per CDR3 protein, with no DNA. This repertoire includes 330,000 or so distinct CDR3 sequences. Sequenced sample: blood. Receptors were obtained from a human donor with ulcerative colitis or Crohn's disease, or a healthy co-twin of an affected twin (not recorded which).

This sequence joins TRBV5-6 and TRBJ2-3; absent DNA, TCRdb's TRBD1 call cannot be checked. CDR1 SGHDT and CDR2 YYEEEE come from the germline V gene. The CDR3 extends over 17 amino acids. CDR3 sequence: CASSLYDRLGGTHTQYF.

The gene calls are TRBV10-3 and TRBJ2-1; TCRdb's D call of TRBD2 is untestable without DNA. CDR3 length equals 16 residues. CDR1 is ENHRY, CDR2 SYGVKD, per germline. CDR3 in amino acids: CAISGLLAGDRGEQFF.

CDR3 in amino acids: CASSPHARQGTNEQFF. The V and J genes are TRBV19 and TRBJ2-1; the TCRdb call, TRBD1, lacks DNA for checking. Per germline, CDR1 LNHDA and CDR2 SQIVND (reference sequence). The CDR3 is 16 residues long. Full variable domain (remainder filled in from reference TRBV19 and TRBJ2-1): DGGITQSPKYLFRKEGQNVTLSCEQNLNHDAMYWYRQDPGQGLRLIYYSQIVNDFQKGDIAEGYSVSREKKESFPLTVTSAQKNPTAFYLCASSPHARQGTNEQFFGPGTRLTVL.

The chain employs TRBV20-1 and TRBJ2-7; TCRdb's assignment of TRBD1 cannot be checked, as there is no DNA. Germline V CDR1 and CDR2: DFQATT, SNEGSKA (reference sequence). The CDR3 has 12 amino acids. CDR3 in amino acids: CSARQDGDEQYF.

The CDR3 loop is CASSLRAGSLNSGANVLTF. This chain connects TRBV11-1 to TRBJ2-6; TCRdb gives TRBD2 as the D gene, but with no DNA this cannot be confirmed. The CDR3 contains 19 residues. Per germline, CDR1 SGHAT and CDR2 FQDESV (reference sequence).

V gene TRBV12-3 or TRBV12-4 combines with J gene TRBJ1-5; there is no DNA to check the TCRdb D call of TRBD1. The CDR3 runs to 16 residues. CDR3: CAISLLSGGTGQPQHF.

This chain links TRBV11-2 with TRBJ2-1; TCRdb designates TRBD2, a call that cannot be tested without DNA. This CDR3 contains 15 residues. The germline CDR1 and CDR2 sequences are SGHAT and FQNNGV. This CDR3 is CASSLGSTPEGEQFF.

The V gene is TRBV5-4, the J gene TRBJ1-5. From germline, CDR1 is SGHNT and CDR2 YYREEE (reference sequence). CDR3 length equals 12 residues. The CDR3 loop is CASSYRGQPQHF. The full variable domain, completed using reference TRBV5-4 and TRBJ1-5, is ETGVTQSPTHLIKTRGQQVTLRCSSQSGHNTVSWYQQALGQGPQFIFQYYREEENGRGNFPPRFSGLQFPNYSSELNVNALELDDSALYLCASSYRGQPQHFGDGTRLSIL.

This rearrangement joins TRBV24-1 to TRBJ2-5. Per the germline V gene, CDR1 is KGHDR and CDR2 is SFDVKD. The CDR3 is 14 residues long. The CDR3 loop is CATSDQGKRETQYF.

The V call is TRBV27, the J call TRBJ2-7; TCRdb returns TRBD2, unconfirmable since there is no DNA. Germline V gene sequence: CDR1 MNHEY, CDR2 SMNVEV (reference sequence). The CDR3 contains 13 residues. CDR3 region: CATAPGSSYEQYF.

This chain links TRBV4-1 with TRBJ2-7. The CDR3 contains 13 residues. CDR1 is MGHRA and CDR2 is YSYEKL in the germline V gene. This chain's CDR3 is CASSRDKGYEQYF.

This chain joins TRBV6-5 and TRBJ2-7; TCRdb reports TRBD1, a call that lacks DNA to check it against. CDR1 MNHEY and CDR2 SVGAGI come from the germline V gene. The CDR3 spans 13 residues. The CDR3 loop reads CASSYSTGEEQYF.

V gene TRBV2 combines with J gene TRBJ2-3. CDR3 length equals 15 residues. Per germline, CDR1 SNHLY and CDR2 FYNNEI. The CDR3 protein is CASSPRTAVGDTQYF.

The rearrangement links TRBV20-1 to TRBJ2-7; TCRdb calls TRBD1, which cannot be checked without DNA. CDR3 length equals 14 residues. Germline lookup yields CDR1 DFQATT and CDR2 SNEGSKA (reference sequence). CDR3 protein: CSARESGAGYEQYF.

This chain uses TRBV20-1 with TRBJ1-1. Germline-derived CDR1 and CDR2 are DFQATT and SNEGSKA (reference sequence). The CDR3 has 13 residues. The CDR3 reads CSAIPTTIGEAFF.

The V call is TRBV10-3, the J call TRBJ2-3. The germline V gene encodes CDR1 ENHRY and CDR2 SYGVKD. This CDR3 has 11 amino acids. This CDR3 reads CAISVSNTQYF.

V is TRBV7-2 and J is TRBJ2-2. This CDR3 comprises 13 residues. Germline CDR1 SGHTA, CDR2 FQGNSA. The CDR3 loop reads CASRRGEIGELFF.

The CDR3: CAWSEGINTGELFF. The chain combines TRBV30 with TRBJ2-2. CDR1 GTSNPN and CDR2 SVGIG come from the germline V gene (reference sequence). This CDR3 comprises 14 residues.